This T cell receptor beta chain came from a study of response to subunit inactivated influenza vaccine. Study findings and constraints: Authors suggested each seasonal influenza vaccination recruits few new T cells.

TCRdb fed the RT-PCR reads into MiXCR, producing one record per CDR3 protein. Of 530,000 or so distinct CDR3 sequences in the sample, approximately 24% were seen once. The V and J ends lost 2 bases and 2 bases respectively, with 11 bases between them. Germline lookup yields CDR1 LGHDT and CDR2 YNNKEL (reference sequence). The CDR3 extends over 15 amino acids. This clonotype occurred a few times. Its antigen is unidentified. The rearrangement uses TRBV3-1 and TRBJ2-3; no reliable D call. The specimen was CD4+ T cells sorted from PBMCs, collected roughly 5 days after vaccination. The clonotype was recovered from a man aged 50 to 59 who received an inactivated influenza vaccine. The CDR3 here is CASSQSSPATDTQYF. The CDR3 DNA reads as TGTGCCAGCAGCCAATCTTCTCCAGCCACAGATACGCAGTATTTT.